This T cell receptor beta chain was identified in a study of beta chain features in type 1 diabetes. The germline CDR1 and CDR2 sequences are GTSNPN and SVGIG (reference sequence). CDR3 length equals 16 residues. Trimming removed 1 base from V and 2 bases from J; junction bases left unmatched: 3. Sequencing targeted expressed TCRB transcripts, as all isolated RNA had been reverse transcribed. Produced via immunoSEQ multiplex PCR; TCRdb's table is partial and in-frame only. The data hold 300,000 to 450,000 clones, with around an eighth observed a single time. This clonotype was obtained from a man aged 18 to 30 in good health. Sequencing was performed on naive CD4+ T cells from blood. The gene calls are TRBV30 and TRBJ2-3; 13 bases are shared with TRBD2. The CDR3 spells CAWSGGTSGTTDTQYF. In DNA form, the CDR3 reads TGTGCCTGGAGTGGCGGGACTAGCGGGACCACAGATACGCAGTATTTT.